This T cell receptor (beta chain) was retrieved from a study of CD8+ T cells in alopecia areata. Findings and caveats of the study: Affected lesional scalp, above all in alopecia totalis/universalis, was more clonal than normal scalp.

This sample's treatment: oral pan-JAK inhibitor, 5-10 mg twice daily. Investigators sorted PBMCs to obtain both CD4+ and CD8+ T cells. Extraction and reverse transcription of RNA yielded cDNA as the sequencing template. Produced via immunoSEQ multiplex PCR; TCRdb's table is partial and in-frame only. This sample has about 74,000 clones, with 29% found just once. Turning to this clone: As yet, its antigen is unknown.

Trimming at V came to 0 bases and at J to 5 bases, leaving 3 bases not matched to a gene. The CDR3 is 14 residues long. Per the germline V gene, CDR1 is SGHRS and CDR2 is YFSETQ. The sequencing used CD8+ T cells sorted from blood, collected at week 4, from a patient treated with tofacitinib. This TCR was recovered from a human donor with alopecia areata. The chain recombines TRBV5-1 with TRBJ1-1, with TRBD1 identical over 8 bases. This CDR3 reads CASSLDRGDTEAFF. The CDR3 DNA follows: TGCGCCAGCAGCTTGGACAGGGGGGATACTGAAGCTTTCTTT. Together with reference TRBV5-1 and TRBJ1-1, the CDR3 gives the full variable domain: KAGVTQTPRYLIKTRGQQVTLSCSPISGHRSVSWYQQTPGQGLQFLFEYFSETQRNKGNFPGRFSGRQFSNSRSEMNVSTLELGDSALYLCASSLDRGDTEAFFGQGTRLTVV.